The 15 T cell receptor beta chains below were found in one sample sequenced in a study of T cells in women clearing cervical HPV infection. The repertoire was sequenced with immunoSEQ multiplex PCR; TCRdb's copy has only in-frame clones and lacks some. This sample's clone table lists about 40,000 clones. The specimen was blood buffy coat. These receptors were obtained from a woman between 18 and 69 years old with a cervical HPV16 infection that either progressed to CIN3+ or cleared (not recorded which).

Regarding this clone: Read coverage stops 3 residues before the CDR3 terminus; the germline J gene supplies the remainder. V usage is TRBV10-3 and J usage is TRBJ2-5; D remains unclear. Germline lookup yields CDR1 ENHRY and CDR2 SYGVKD. This CDR3 spans 14 amino acids. Deletions cut 3 bases from V and 5 bases from J, with 13 bases between. The CDR3 here is CAISEPRSGETQYF. The part of the CDR3 DNA that was read is TGTGCCATCAGTGAACCCAGATCCGGGGAGACC.

As for this clone: Read data end 3 residues before the CDR3 end; the end is taken from the germline J gene. This chain uses TRBV19 with TRBJ2-5, with 7 bases matching TRBD1. Looked up from germline, CDR1 is LNHDA and CDR2 is SQIVND (reference sequence). The CDR3 runs 13 residues. V was pared by 6 bases and J by 2 bases, with 3 bases of the junction left unmatched. CDR3: CASSRDSQETQYF. The part of the CDR3 DNA that was read is TGTGCCAGTAGCCGGGACAGTCAAGAGACC.

About this clone: The read falls 3 residues short of the CDR3 end, and the missing part is taken from the germline J gene. This chain joins TRBV5-5 and TRBJ1-5; no clear D gene. Per the germline V gene, CDR1 is SGHKS and CDR2 is YYEKEE (reference sequence). Trimming pared 1 base from V and 3 bases from J, leaving 8 bases between. CDR3 length equals 14 residues. The CDR3: CASSLRGINQPQHF. Incomplete CDR3 DNA: TGTGCCAGCAGCTTGCGGGGAATCAATCAGCCC.

As to this clone: Read coverage stops 3 residues before the CDR3 terminus; the germline J gene supplies the remainder. The chain couples TRBV13 to TRBJ2-5, with D maybe TRBD1 (6 bases). V shed 2 bases and J shed 4 bases, with 11 bases lying between them. Germline V CDR1 and CDR2: PRHDT, FYEKMQ (reference sequence). The CDR3 totals 14 residues. The CDR3 sequence is CASSLRGGRETQYF. The part of the CDR3 DNA that was read is TGTGCCAGCAGCTTACGAGGGGGAAGAGAGACC.

A word on this clone: Sequencing ends 3 residues short of the CDR3 end; the germline J gene provides the rest. The chain has TRBV19 and TRBJ2-1; the D gene is possibly TRBD2 (5 bases). Germline V lookup: CDR1 LNHDA, CDR2 SQIVND (reference sequence). Trimming cost V 0 bases and J 1 base, with 7 bases left between them. The CDR3 length is 15 residues. The CDR3: CASSIDPGSYNEQFF. Incomplete CDR3 DNA: TGTGCCAGTAGTATAGATCCGGGGTCCTACAATGAG.

A word on this clone: Read data end 3 residues before the CDR3 end; the end is taken from the germline J gene. The chain has TRBV4-1 and TRBJ1-1; TRBD1 might be the D (5 bases). The CDR3 contains 15 residues. Per germline, CDR1 MGHRA and CDR2 YSYEKL. The germline V and J ends were trimmed by 2 bases and 5 bases, with 15 bases remaining between them. The CDR3 protein is CASSQSVVRGTEAFF. Incomplete CDR3 DNA: TGCGCCAGCAGCCAATCAGTCGTTAGGGGTACTGAA.

The CDR3 region is CASSGGARGTEAFF. The CDR3 DNA, read in part, is TGTGCCAGTAGTGGGGGGGCGCGAGGCACTGAA. V usage is TRBV19 and J usage is TRBJ1-1, with D possibly TRBD1 on 6 matching bases. The read finishes 3 residues shy of the CDR3 end, and the germline J gene is used to complete it. V lost 5 bases and J lost 4, with 14 bases in between. The CDR3 contains 14 residues. Germline CDR1 reads LNHDA; CDR2 reads SQIVND (reference sequence).

For this clone: Sequencing ends 3 residues short of the CDR3 end; the germline J gene provides the rest. The chain joins TRBV30 to TRBJ1-2; 7 bases match TRBD1. The junction had 7 bases not matched to a gene; V was cut back by 5 bases and J by 4 bases. The CDR3 has 13 residues. The V gene's germline CDR1 is GTSNPN and CDR2 SVGIG (reference sequence). The part of the CDR3 DNA that was read is TGTGCCTGGGCTGCGACAGGGCCCTATGGC. Encoded protein: CAWAATGPYG. Given in full, the CDR3 is CAWAATGPYGYTF.

A word on this clone: Sequencing ends 3 residues short of the CDR3 end; the germline J gene provides the rest. The chain is built from TRBV18 and TRBJ2-7; TRBD2 matches 10 bases. Trimming at V came to 3 bases and at J to 1 base, leaving 3 bases not matched to a gene. CDR1 KGHSH and CDR2 LQKENI come from the germline V gene. This CDR3 is built from 15 residues. The CDR3 sequence: CASSPGSGGSYEQYF. CDR3 DNA, as far as it was read: TGTGCCAGCTCACCGGGTAGCGGGGGGTCCTACGAG.

Turning to this clone: The CDR3 is cut off 3 residues early in the read; its end comes from the germline J gene. V gene TRBV20-1 combines with J gene TRBJ1-1, with 8 bases matching TRBD1. V was clipped by 3 bases and J by 1 base; unmatched bases: 13. CDR1 is DFQATT, CDR2 SNEGSKA, per germline (reference sequence). This CDR3 region has 17 residues. The CDR3 here is CSASPSRGLYSNTEAFF. CDR3 DNA, as far as it was read: TGCAGTGCTAGTCCCAGCAGGGGGCTGTATTCGAACACTGAA.

The covered CDR3 bases are TGTGCCAGCAGCTCGGTACAGCGGGTCTCCTACAATGAG. This sequence encodes CASSSVQRVSYNE. The CDR3, in full, reads CASSSVQRVSYNEQFF. The chain couples TRBV7-3 to TRBJ2-1, with D possibly being TRBD2 (6 bases). With the read ending 3 residues before the CDR3 end, the germline J gene is used to fill in that end. Per germline, CDR1 SGHTA and CDR2 FQGTGA. Trimming removed 4 bases from V and 0 bases from J, with 13 bases in between. This CDR3 is 16 amino acids long.

Details on this clone: The read stops 3 residues short of the end of the CDR3; the missing end is completed from the germline J gene. The rearrangement joins TRBV4-2 to TRBJ1-5, with D tentatively TRBD1 (5 bases). V lost 4 bases and J 0 bases, leaving 16 bases between the germline ends. The CDR3 consists of 17 residues. Germline V gene data show CDR1 as LGHNA and CDR2 as YNFKEQ. The CDR3 region is CASSPAHRTFSNQPQHF. CDR3 bases read: TGTGCCAGCAGCCCAGCCCACAGGACCTTTAGCAATCAGCCC.

With respect to this clone: The missing CDR3 end, 3 residues past where the read stops, is filled in from the germline J gene. The V and J genes are TRBV5-4 and TRBJ1-1; 11 nucleotides agree with TRBD1. Germline CDR1 is SGHNT and CDR2 is YYREEE (reference sequence). CDR3 size: 13 residues. The CDR3 DNA, read in part, is TGTGCCAGCAGCCCGGACAGGGGGCGGGAA. Translated: CASSPDRGRE. The full CDR3 reads CASSPDRGREAFF.

CDR3 DNA, as far as it was read: TGTGCCAGCAGACAGGGGGCGTGGACTGAA. It is translated as CASRQGAWTE. The complete CDR3 sequence is CASRQGAWTEAFF. The gene calls are TRBV28 and TRBJ1-1; TRBD1 aligns across 9 bases. The missing CDR3 end, 3 residues past where the read stops, is filled in from the germline J gene. The trim removed 6 bases at V and 5 bases at J, leaving 4 bases unmatched. Per germline, CDR1 MDHEN and CDR2 SYDVKM. There are 13 residues in the CDR3.

Turning to this clone: The read terminates 3 residues before the CDR3 end, so the remaining end is supplied by the germline J gene. V gene TRBV7-6 combines with J gene TRBJ1-1, with 7 bases that match TRBD1. V was clipped by 5 bases and J by 3 bases; unmatched bases: 9. Per germline, CDR1 SGHVS and CDR2 FNYEAQ. The CDR3 has 15 amino acids. The sequenced CDR3 bases are TGTGCCAGCAGCCTAAGCCCAGGGGGAGACACTGAA. As protein: CASSLSPGGDTE. The whole CDR3 protein reads CASSLSPGGDTEAFF.